A selection of T cell receptor beta chains follows, all from one sample in a study of radiotherapy plus CTLA-4 blockade in lung cancer. Sequencing used immunoSEQ multiplex PCR; TCRdb keeps in-frame clones, though not all of them. The sample lists 40,000 to 45,000 clones; about 70% were seen once. The sample consisted of peripheral blood, taken from a patient treated with radiotherapy plus ipilimumab. These receptors all stem from a human donor with non-small cell lung cancer who had stable disease on radiotherapy plus ipilimumab. Both conserved end residues are part of each CDR3. Each record gives: V gene, D gene, CDR3 length, clone size, J gene, CDR3 protein, CDR3 DNA. D genes are given only for firm matches. Rows give clone size only sometimes, using once, few, many, or a class for an expanded clone.

TRBV25-1,-,14,-,TRBJ2-5,CASSEWVAVETQYF,TGTGCCAGCAGTGAATGGGTAGCGGTAGAGACCCAGTACTTC
TRBV20-1,-,11,-,TRBJ1-1,CSAVRRTEAFF,TGCAGTGCGGTTAGGAGAACTGAAGCTTTCTTT
TRBV10-3,TRBD1,13,-,TRBJ1-2,CASSWTGDYGYTF,TGTGCCAGCAGTTGGACAGGGGACTATGGCTACACCTTC
TRBV27,-,15,-,TRBJ2-1,CASSLNAGTYNEQFF,TGTGCCAGCAGTCTCAACGCCGGGACCTACAATGAGCAGTTCTTC
TRBV14,TRBD2,19,-,TRBJ2-3,CASSQQRGAHPRSTDTQYF,TGTGCCAGCAGCCAACAGCGGGGGGCCCACCCAAGGAGCACAGATACGCAGTATTTT
TRBV11-3,TRBD1,16,-,TRBJ1-1,CASSSPGTGMNTEAFF,TGTGCCAGCAGCTCGCCCGGGACAGGGATGAACACTGAAGCTTTCTTT
TRBV7-9,-,14,once,TRBJ2-7,CASSPRGGEDEQYF,TGTGCCAGCAGCCCCCGAGGGGGGGAGGACGAGCAGTACTTC
TRBV19,TRBD1,13,-,TRBJ1-6,CASSVDRGSPLHF,TGTGCCAGTAGTGTGGACAGGGGTTCACCCCTCCACTTT
TRBV5-6,-,16,-,TRBJ2-3,CASSLFRGAYTDTQYF,TGTGCCAGCAGCTTGTTCCGGGGGGCCTACACAGATACGCAGTATTTT
TRBV7-6,TRBD2,16,-,TRBJ2-2,CASSSLAGLNTGELFF,TGTGCCAGCAGCTCACTAGCGGGACTCAACACCGGGGAGCTGTTTTTT
TRBV10-2,TRBD1,18,once,TRBJ1-2,CASRGLGTGDLQVYGYTF,TGCGCCAGCAGAGGTTTGGGGACAGGGGACCTTCAGGTCTATGGCTACACCTTC
TRBV27,TRBD1,15,few,TRBJ2-1,CASKIQGAKSNEQFF,TGTGCCAGCAAAATACAGGGGGCCAAGAGCAATGAGCAGTTCTTC
TRBV5-8,-,17,-,TRBJ2-1,CASSLDEGFSSYNEQFF,TGTGCCAGCAGCTTGGACGAGGGTTTCAGCTCCTACAATGAGCAGTTCTTC
TRBV7-6,TRBD2,15,-,TRBJ2-7,CASSLSASGGYEQYF,TGTGCCAGCAGCTTATCGGCTAGCGGGGGTTACGAGCAGTACTTC
TRBV7-6,TRBD1,15,few,TRBJ2-3,CASSTGQGSTDTQYF,TGTGCCAGCAGCACCGGACAGGGCAGCACAGATACGCAGTATTTT
TRBV9,-,16,-,TRBJ1-2,CASSSRGRGPNYGYTF,TGTGCCAGCAGCTCGAGGGGGAGGGGTCCTAACTATGGCTACACCTTC